This entry lists 29 T cell receptor beta chains sequenced from one sample in a study of T cells after posttransplantation cyclophosphamide. A marrow graft followed busulfan-fludarabine conditioning, with cyclophosphamide on days +3 and +4. Clones were read by immunoSEQ multiplex PCR, and TCRdb kept only the in-frame ones, dropping some. The table records around 10,000 clones, 86% of them present only once. The sample here was CD4+ T cells sorted from PBMCs, taken after allogeneic stem cell transplant with posttransplant cyclophosphamide. The source is a male patient between 25 and 39 years old who received an allogeneic stem cell transplant from a related donor, was CMV-positive, and had acute GVHD only. Some of the T cells might come from the graft donor.

The chain joins TRBV9 to TRBJ2-1; 7 positions match TRBD1. The germline CDR1 and CDR2 sequences are SGDLS and YYNGEE. This CDR3 is built from 15 residues. V shed 4 bases and J 4 bases; nucleotides not matched to a gene: 8. The chain's CDR3 is CASSPRQGLYNEQFF. The CDR3 DNA reads as TGTGCCAGCAGCCCTCGACAGGGTCTGTACAATGAGCAGTTCTTC. Full variable domain (remainder filled in from reference TRBV9 and TRBJ2-1): DSGVTQTPKHLITATGQRVTLRCSPRSGDLSVYWYQQSLDQGLQFLIQYYNGEERAKGNILERFSAQQFPDLHSELNLSSLELGDSALYFCASSPRQGLYNEQFFGPGTRLTVL.

The rearrangement links TRBV10-3 to TRBJ1-1, with D possibly being TRBD1 (5 bases). Germline CDR1 reads ENHRY; CDR2 reads SYGVKD. CDR3 size: 15 residues. V was pared by 0 bases and J by 8 bases, with 16 bases between. CDR3 nucleotide sequence: TGTGCCATCAGTGAGTCTTTGCAGGGAAACTCCGAAGCTTTCTTT. It translates to CAISESLQGNSEAFF.

This clone has only a few counts. V is TRBV19 and J is TRBJ1-2; D is possibly TRBD1 (6 bases). Trimming removed 3 bases from V and 10 bases from J, with 15 bases in between. The CDR3 covers 13 residues. Germline loops: CDR1 LNHDA, CDR2 SQIVND (reference sequence). The CDR3: CASSMTGPAVYTF. CDR3 bases: TGTGCCAGTAGTATGACAGGTCCCGCTGTCTACACCTTC.

V usage is TRBV19 and J usage is TRBJ2-3; maybe TRBD1 (6 bases). The CDR3 is 14 residues long. The V end was cut by 7 bases, the J end by 7 bases, with 18 bases between. Per the germline V gene, CDR1 is LNHDA and CDR2 is SQIVND (reference sequence). Here the CDR3 reads CASNRRQAGYTQYF. The CDR3 nucleotides are TGTGCCAGTAATCGGAGACAGGCTGGGTATACGCAGTATTTT.

The V and J genes are TRBV11-2 and TRBJ2-2; 11 bases are shared with TRBD1. Germline V gives CDR1 SGHAT, CDR2 FQNNGV. Germline trimming cut 5 bases from V and 5 bases from J; bases unmatched to any gene: 4. CDR3 length: 15 amino acids. As DNA, the CDR3 is TGTGCCAGCAGCCCCGGACAGGGGGCGACCGGGGAGCTGTTTTTT. This translates into CASSPGQGATGELFF.

The chain couples TRBV7-7 to TRBJ2-3; 8 nucleotides match TRBD1. Germline trimming cut 1 base from V and 0 bases from J; bases unmatched to any gene: 0. The germline CDR1 and CDR2 sequences are SSHAT and FNYEAQ (reference sequence). CDR3 size: 15 residues. The CDR3: CASSLGQGSTDTQYF. DNA for the CDR3: TGTGCCAGCAGCTTAGGACAGGGGAGCACAGATACGCAGTATTTT.

The V and J genes are TRBV7-9 and TRBJ2-5, with unresolved D. Germline-derived CDR1 and CDR2 are SEHNR and FQNEAQ (reference sequence). V lost 1 base and J 5 bases, leaving 11 bases between the germline ends. This CDR3 has 14 amino acids. CDR3 residues: CASSLVSNRETQYF. The DNA for the CDR3 is TGTGCCAGCAGCTTAGTGTCAAACCGGGAGACCCAGTACTTC.

V and J are TRBV29-1 and TRBJ2-5; 13 nucleotides agree with TRBD2. The CDR3 consists of 15 residues. Germline lookup yields CDR1 SQVTM and CDR2 ANQGSEA. With 4 bases clipped from V and 2 bases from J, the junction kept 4 bases outside the gene matches. This chain's CDR3 is CSVATSGGSQETQYF. CDR3 coding DNA: TGCAGCGTTGCGACTAGCGGGGGGTCGCAAGAGACCCAGTACTTC.

The chain recombines TRBV2 with TRBJ1-2; D call uncertain. The CDR3 runs 12 residues. V lost 7 bases and J lost 4, with 10 bases in between. Germline loops: CDR1 SNHLY, CDR2 FYNNEI. The CDR3 bases are TGTGCCAGCACCGGTAATCGCTATGGCTACACCTTC. Translated: CASTGNRYGYTF.

The J gene is TRBJ2-7, the V gene TRBV29-1, with TRBD1 matching 10 bases. This CDR3 is 15 amino acids long. Germline CDR1 is SQVTM and CDR2 is ANQGSEA. V was pared by 2 bases and J by 6 bases, with 10 bases of the junction left unmatched. The CDR3 sequence: CSVEFRDRGHGEQYF. As DNA, the CDR3 is TGCAGCGTTGAATTTCGAGACAGGGGGCATGGCGAGCAGTACTTC.

This rearrangement joins TRBV2 to TRBJ2-5, with TRBD1 as a possible D gene (6 bases). CDR3 size: 14 residues. CDR1 and CDR2 (germline): SNHLY, FYNNEI. The V end lost 1 base, the J end lost 5 bases, and 11 bases lay between the germline ends. In DNA, the CDR3 is TGTGCCAGCAGTGAAGACAGGGATGGTGAGACCCAGTACTTC. This codes for CASSEDRDGETQYF. The whole variable domain, filled in from reference TRBV2 and TRBJ2-5, reads EPEVTQTPSHQVTQMGQEVILRCVPISNHLYFYWYRQILGQKVEFLVSFYNNEISEKSEIFDDQFSVERPDGSNFTLKIRSTKLEDSAMYFCASSEDRDGETQYFGPGTRLLVL.

The gene calls are TRBV28 and TRBJ2-5; 7 bases align to TRBD1. The end of the DNA is better explained by TRBJ2-7, so the J call may be wrong. CDR3 length equals 15 residues. Germline CDR1 is MDHEN and CDR2 is SYDVKM. The CDR3 DNA follows: TGTGCCAGCAGTTTATTCTCGGGACAGCGCTACGAGCAGTACTTC. It translates to CASSLFSGQRYEQYF.

This chain joins TRBV21-1 and TRBJ2-3; the listed D gene, TRBD1, was not tested against the DNA. TRBV21-1 is recorded as a pseudogene. This CDR3 has 16 residues. CDR3 DNA: TGTGCCAGCAGCAAAGTGACAGGGGAAGAGGCAGATACGCAGTATTTT. This encodes CASSKVTGEEADTQYF.

The V and J genes are TRBV15 and TRBJ1-2; no definite D call. Trimming pared 0 bases from V and 2 bases from J, leaving 7 bases between. This CDR3 is 14 amino acids long. From germline, CDR1 is LNHNV and CDR2 YYDKDF (reference sequence). The CDR3: CATSRDFGNYGYTF. The DNA of the CDR3 is TGTGCCACCAGCAGAGATTTCGGGAACTATGGCTACACCTTC.

The V and J genes are TRBV19 and TRBJ2-3; 7 positions match TRBD2. The germline V gene has CDR1 LNHDA and CDR2 SQIVND (reference sequence). The CDR3 is made up of 14 amino acids. V lost 3 bases, J lost 3 bases, and 3 bases stayed unmatched. The DNA of the CDR3 is TGTGCCAGTAGTATTACGCGGGAGACAGATACGCAGTATTTT. Translated, it gives CASSITRETDTQYF.

This chain uses TRBV14 with TRBJ2-5; D is possibly TRBD1 (5 bases). From germline, CDR1 is SGHDN and CDR2 FVKESK. The ends were cut back, 4 bases at V and 1 base at J, with 16 bases in the middle. The CDR3 loop spans 16 amino acids. CDR3 residues: CASSPGDRSFQETQYF. CDR3 in DNA: TGTGCCAGCAGCCCGGGTGACAGATCCTTCCAAGAGACCCAGTACTTC. The full variable domain, in which reference TRBV14 and TRBJ2-5 provide the parts outside the CDR3, is EAGVTQFPSHSVIEKGQTVTLRCDPISGHDNLYWYRRVMGKEIKFLLHFVKESKQDESGMPNNRFLAERTGGTYSTLKVQPAELEDSGVYFCASSPGDRSFQETQYFGPGTRLLVL.

The chain has TRBV19 and TRBJ2-1, with D possibly being TRBD2 (6 bases). The CDR3 extends over 17 amino acids. V was pared by 6 bases and J by 4 bases, with 22 bases between. Germline loops: CDR1 LNHDA, CDR2 SQIVND (reference sequence). The CDR3 here is CASRVRDSSFEYNEQFF. In DNA, the CDR3 is TGTGCCAGTAGAGTCCGGGACTCCAGCTTCGAGTACAATGAGCAGTTCTTC.

This clone was found once. The V and J genes are TRBV18 and TRBJ1-2; 11 positions agree with TRBD1. The CDR3 runs 15 residues. Trimming removed 3 bases from V and 8 bases from J; junction bases left unmatched: 8. Germline V CDR1 and CDR2: KGHSH, LQKENI. CDR3 sequence (DNA): TGTGCCAGCTCACCGGGAGGACAGGGGGCATGGGGCTACACCTTC. Translating gives CASSPGGQGAWGYTF.

The chain links TRBV5-1 to TRBJ2-1; 11 nucleotides agree with TRBD1. Trimming removed 3 bases from V and 6 bases from J; junction bases left unmatched: 5. The germline CDR1 and CDR2 sequences are SGHRS and YFSETQ. The CDR3 is 15 amino acids. The CDR3: CASSSWTGGLNEQFF. CDR3 DNA sequence: TGCGCCAGCAGCTCCTGGACAGGGGGCCTCAATGAGCAGTTCTTC.

This clone was seen a single time. V usage is TRBV18 and J usage is TRBJ1-5; D call uncertain. This CDR3 spans 17 amino acids. V gave up 4 bases and J gave up 0 bases, with 16 bases separating them. Germline V CDR1 and CDR2: KGHSH, LQKENI. The CDR3 loop reads CASSQSGTRDSNQPQHF. In nucleotides, the CDR3 is TGTGCCAGCTCACAATCGGGAACAAGAGATAGCAATCAGCCCCAGCATTTT.

The chain links TRBV19 to TRBJ1-5, with TRBD1 matching over 8 bases. Germline-derived CDR1 and CDR2 are LNHDA and SQIVND (reference sequence). J was trimmed by 5 bases and V by 11 bases; bases with no gene match: 14. The CDR3 extends over 15 amino acids. The CDR3 reads CAARRGAGGDQPQHF. In DNA form, the CDR3 reads TGTGCCGCAAGAAGGGGGGCAGGGGGCGATCAGCCCCAGCATTTT.

The V and J genes are TRBV2 and TRBJ2-2; D is undetermined. CDR1 is SNHLY and CDR2 is FYNNEI in the germline V gene. The CDR3 runs to 11 residues. V was cut by 5 bases and J by 7 bases, with 5 bases left in between. CDR3 bases: TGTGCCAGCAGTCTTAGCGGGGAGCTGTTTTTT. Amino acid sequence: CASSLSGELFF.

CDR3 loop: CASSQFDRGIYEQYF. The CDR3 DNA follows: TGTGCCAGCAGCCAGTTCGACAGGGGGATCTACGAGCAGTACTTC. The chain links TRBV14 to TRBJ2-7, with 9 bases identical to TRBD1. The CDR3 is 15 residues long. With V trimmed by 3 bases and J by 3 bases, 6 bases remained unmatched. Germline CDR1 reads SGHDN; CDR2 reads FVKESK.

The V call is TRBV30, the J call TRBJ1-5, with D uncertain. The CDR3 runs 14 residues. Trimming removed 1 base at V and 2 bases at J, with 9 bases between. CDR1 and CDR2 from the germline V gene are GTSNPN and SVGIG (reference sequence). CDR3 sequence (DNA): TGTGCCTGGAGTGCCACGGGAGGCAATCAGCCCCAGCATTTT. This translates into CAWSATGGNQPQHF.

The J gene is TRBJ2-1, the V gene TRBV29-1; possibly TRBD2 for D (5 bases). The germline V and J ends were trimmed by 7 bases and 6 bases, with 10 bases remaining between them. This CDR3 contains 11 residues. The V gene's germline CDR1 is SQVTM and CDR2 ANQGSEA. The CDR3 is CSAAGGNEQFF. The CDR3 region has the DNA TGCAGCGCCGCGGGTGGCAATGAGCAGTTCTTC.

J is TRBJ1-5 and V is TRBV21-1; TRBD1, the D gene given by the table, was not confirmed from the DNA. TRBV21-1 is termed a pseudogene. The CDR3 spans 12 residues. CDR3 loop: CAGDRTNQPQHF. CDR3 sequence (DNA): TGTGCCGGGGACAGGACTAATCAGCCCCAGCATTTT.

This clone showed up just a few times. CDR3 nucleotide sequence: TGTGCCAGCAGCCAAGATGTAAATGAGCAGTTCTTC. Amino acids: CASSQDVNEQFF. V is TRBV4-2 and J is TRBJ2-1; D unresolved. The CDR3 spans 12 residues. V was clipped by 0 bases and J by 7 bases, with 4 bases between them. Germline V gene sequence: CDR1 LGHNA, CDR2 YNFKEQ.

The J gene is TRBJ2-7, the V gene TRBV6-6; TRBD2 is a possible D gene (6 bases). CDR3 length equals 12 residues. Germline assignment: CDR1 MNHNY and CDR2 SVGAGI (reference sequence). Trimming cost V 6 bases and J 4 bases, with 10 bases left between them. The CDR3 DNA reads as TGTGCCAGCAGCCCCGGGAGATACGAGCAGTACTTC. Protein: CASSPGRYEQYF.

This clone showed up just once. The chain is built from TRBV5-1 and TRBJ2-5, with D maybe TRBD1 (6 bases). Looked up from germline, CDR1 is SGHRS and CDR2 is YFSETQ. This CDR3 comprises 15 residues. Between the trimmed V and J ends, which lost 0 bases and 4 bases, there was a span of 13 bases. The CDR3 DNA reads as TGCGCCAGCAGCTTGGGAACAGGGACATTAGAGACCCAGTACTTC. Amino acid sequence: CASSLGTGTLETQYF.